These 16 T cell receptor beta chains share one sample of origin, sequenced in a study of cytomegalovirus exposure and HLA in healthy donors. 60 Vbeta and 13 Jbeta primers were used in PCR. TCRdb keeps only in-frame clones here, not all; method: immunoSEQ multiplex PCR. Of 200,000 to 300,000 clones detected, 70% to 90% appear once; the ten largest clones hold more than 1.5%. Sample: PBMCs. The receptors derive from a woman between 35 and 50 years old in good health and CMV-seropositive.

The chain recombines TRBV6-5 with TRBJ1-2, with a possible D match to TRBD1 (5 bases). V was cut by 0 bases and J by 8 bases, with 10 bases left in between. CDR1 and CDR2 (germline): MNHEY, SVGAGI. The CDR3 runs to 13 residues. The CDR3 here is CASSYSRVHGYTF. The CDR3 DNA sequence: TGTGCCAGCAGTTACTCCAGGGTCCACGGCTACACCTTC.

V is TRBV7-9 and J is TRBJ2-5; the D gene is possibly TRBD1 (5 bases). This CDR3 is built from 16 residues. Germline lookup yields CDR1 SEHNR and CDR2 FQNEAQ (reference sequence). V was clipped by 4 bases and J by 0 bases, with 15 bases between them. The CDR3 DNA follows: TGTGCCAGCAGCTCCGTGTCAGGGTTAAACCAAGAGACCCAGTACTTC. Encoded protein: CASSSVSGLNQETQYF.

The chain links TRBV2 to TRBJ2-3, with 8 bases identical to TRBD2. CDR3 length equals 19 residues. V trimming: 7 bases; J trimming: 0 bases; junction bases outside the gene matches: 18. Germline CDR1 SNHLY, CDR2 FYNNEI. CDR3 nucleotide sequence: TGTGCCAGCACCCCTCCCCCCCTGCCCCTAGCGGGCAGCACAGATACGCAGTATTTT. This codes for CASTPPPLPLAGSTDTQYF.

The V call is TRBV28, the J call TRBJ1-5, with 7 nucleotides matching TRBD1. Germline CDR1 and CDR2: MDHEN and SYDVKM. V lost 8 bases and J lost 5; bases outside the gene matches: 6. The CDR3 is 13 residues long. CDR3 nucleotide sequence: TGTGCCAGCGGGGTAGACAGGGATCAGCCCCAGCATTTT. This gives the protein CASGVDRDQPQHF.

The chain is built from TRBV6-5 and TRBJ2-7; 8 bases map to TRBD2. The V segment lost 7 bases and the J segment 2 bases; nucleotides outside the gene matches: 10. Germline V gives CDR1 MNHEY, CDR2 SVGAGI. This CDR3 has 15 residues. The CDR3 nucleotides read TGTGCCAGCAACGGGGGGGCAGGGAAAACCTACGAGCAGTACTTC. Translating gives CASNGGAGKTYEQYF.

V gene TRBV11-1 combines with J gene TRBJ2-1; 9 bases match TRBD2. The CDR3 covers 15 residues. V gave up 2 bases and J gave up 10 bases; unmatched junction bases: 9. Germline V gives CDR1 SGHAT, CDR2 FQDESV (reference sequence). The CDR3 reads CASSLRAGGPVEQFF. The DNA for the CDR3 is TGTGCCAGCAGCTTACGAGCGGGAGGCCCTGTGGAGCAGTTCTTC. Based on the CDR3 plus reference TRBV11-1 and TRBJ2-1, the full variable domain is EAEVAQSPRYKITEKSQAVAFWCDPISGHATLYWYRQILGQGPELLVQFQDESVVDDSQLPKDRFSAERLKGVDSTLKIQPAELGDSAMYLCASSLRAGGPVEQFFGPGTRLTVL.

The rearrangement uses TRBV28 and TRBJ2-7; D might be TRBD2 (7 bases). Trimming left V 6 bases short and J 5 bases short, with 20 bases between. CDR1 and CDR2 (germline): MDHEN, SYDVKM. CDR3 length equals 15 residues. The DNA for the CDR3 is TGTGCCAGCAGAAGGGGAGGGGGTGGTGGGCACGAGCAGTACTTC. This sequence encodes CASRRGGGGGHEQYF.

The CDR3 region has the DNA TGCAGCGTTTTAGGGGATGGCGGGGAGCTGTTTTTT. As protein: CSVLGDGGELFF. The chain recombines TRBV29-1 with TRBJ2-2; D possibly corresponds to TRBD1 (5 bases). CDR1 is SQVTM, CDR2 ANQGSEA, per germline. This CDR3 contains 12 residues. Trimming pared 5 bases from V and 7 bases from J, leaving 11 bases between.

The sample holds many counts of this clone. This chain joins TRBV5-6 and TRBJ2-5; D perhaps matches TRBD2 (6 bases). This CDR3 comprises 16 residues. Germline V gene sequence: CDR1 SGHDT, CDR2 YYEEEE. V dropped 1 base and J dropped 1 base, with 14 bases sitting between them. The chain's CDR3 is CASSLTVSGPQETQYF. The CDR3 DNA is TGTGCCAGCAGCTTGACGGTTAGCGGACCCCAAGAGACCCAGTACTTC.

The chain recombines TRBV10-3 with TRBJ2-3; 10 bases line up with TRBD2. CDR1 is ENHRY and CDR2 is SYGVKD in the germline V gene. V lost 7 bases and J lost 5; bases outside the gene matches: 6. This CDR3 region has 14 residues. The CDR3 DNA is TGTGCCATCAAGCGGGAGGGCCTGGTAGATACGCAGTATTTT. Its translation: CAIKREGLVDTQYF.

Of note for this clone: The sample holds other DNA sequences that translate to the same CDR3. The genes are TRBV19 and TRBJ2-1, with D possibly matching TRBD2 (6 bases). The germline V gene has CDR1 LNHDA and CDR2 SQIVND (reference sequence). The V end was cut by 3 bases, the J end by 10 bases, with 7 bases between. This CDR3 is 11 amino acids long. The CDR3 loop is CASSIGGEQFF. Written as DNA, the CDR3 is TGTGCCAGTAGTATCGGGGGAGAGCAGTTCTTC.

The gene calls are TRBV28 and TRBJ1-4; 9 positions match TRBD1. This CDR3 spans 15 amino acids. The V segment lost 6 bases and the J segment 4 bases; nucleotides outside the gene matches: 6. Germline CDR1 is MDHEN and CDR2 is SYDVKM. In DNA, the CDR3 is TGTGCCAGCAGCCCCCTGACAGGGGGTAATGAAAAACTGTTTTTT. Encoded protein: CASSPLTGGNEKLFF.

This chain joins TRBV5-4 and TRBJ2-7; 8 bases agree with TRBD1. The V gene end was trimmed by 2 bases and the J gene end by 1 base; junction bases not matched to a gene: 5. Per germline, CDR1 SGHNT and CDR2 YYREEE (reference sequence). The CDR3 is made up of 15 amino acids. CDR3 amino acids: CASSFGDRGSYEQYF. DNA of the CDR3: TGTGCCAGCAGCTTTGGAGACAGGGGTTCCTACGAGCAGTACTTC. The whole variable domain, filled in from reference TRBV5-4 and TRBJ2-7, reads ETGVTQSPTHLIKTRGQQVTLRCSSQSGHNTVSWYQQALGQGPQFIFQYYREEENGRGNFPPRFSGLQFPNYSSELNVNALELDDSALYLCASSFGDRGSYEQYFGPGTRLTVT.

The CDR3 is CASSPVGGSNQPQHF. As DNA, the CDR3 is TGTGCCAGCAGCCCCGTAGGGGGTAGCAATCAGCCCCAGCATTTT. The V gene is TRBV5-5, the J gene TRBJ1-5; tentative D call: TRBD1 (6 bases). The CDR3 is 15 amino acids. Germline V CDR1 and CDR2: SGHKS, YYEKEE (reference sequence). The ends were cut back, 4 bases at V and 0 bases at J, with 11 bases in the middle.

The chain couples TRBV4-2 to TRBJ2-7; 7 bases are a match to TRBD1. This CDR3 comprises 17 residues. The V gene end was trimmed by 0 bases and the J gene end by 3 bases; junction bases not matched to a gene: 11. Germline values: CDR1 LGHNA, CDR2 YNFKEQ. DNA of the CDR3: TGTGCCAGCAGCCAAGAGGGCATAGGGGGCCCTTTCTACGAGCAGTACTTC. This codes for CASSQEGIGGPFYEQYF.

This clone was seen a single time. CDR3 protein: CATSRGLGRTLYSNQPQHF. The CDR3 DNA reads as TGTGCCACCAGCAGAGGATTGGGTAGGACTCTTTATAGCAATCAGCCCCAGCATTTT. The chain carries TRBV15 and TRBJ1-5; D is uncertain. Trimming took 1 base from V and 0 from J, leaving 19 bases between them. In germline, CDR1 is LNHNV, CDR2 YYDKDF (reference sequence). CDR3 length: 19 residues.